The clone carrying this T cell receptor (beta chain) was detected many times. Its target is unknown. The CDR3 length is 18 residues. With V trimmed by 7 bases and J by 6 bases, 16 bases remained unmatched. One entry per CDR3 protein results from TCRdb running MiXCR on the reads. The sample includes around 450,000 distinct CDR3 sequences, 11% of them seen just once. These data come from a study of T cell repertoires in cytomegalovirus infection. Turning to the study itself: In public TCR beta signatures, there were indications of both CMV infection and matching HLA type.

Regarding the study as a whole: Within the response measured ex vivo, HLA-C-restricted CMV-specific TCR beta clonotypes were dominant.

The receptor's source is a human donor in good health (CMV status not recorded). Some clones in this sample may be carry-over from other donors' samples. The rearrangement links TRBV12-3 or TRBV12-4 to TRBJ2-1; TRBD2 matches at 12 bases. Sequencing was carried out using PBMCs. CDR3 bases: TGTGCCAGCAATAGGGGACCCTGGGGGACTAGCGGGCCCAATGAGCAGTTCTTC. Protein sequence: CASNRGPWGTSGPNEQFF.